The clone carrying this T cell receptor (beta chain) was detected many times. The sample originates from a study of identical twins. After removal of 3 bases from V and 4 bases from J, the junction contained 5 bases not matched to a gene. The V gene's germline CDR1 is LNHDA and CDR2 SQIVND (reference sequence). The CDR3 covers 14 residues. MiXCR was run by TCRdb on the 5' RACE reads, yielding one entry per CDR3 protein. The sample lists approximately 690,000 distinct CDR3 sequences, approximately 6.1% occurring once. The sequenced sample was naive T cells sorted from blood. V is TRBV19 and J is TRBJ1-2; TRBD1 matches at 7 bases. The sequence was obtained from a man between 18 and 29 years old in good health. The CDR3 spells CASSMDRPVYGYTF. CDR3 coding DNA: TGTGCCAGTAGTATGGACAGGCCCGTCTATGGCTACACCTTC.